Presented here are 26 T cell receptor beta chains from one specimen sequenced in a study of blood T cell repertoires in COVID-19. Profiled with immunoSEQ multiplex PCR; TCRdb holds only in-frame clones, not every one. The sample includes 250,000 to 300,000 clones, around 84% of them seen just once. Input material: PBMCs or T cells enriched from blood (not recorded which). These receptors all stem from a man under 40 with acute COVID-19.

The V call is TRBV6-5, the J call TRBJ2-5, with D hard to call. V was pared by 8 bases and J by 0 bases, with 13 bases between. Germline-derived CDR1 and CDR2 are MNHEY and SVGAGI. This CDR3 has 14 residues. CDR3 residues: CASSRRINQETQYF. The CDR3 DNA follows: TGTGCCAGCTCGAGGCGGATTAACCAAGAGACCCAGTACTTC.

The rearrangement uses TRBV5-5 and TRBJ2-7; 7 bases are a match to TRBD1. V lost 4 bases, J lost 3 bases, and 7 bases stayed unmatched. Germline V gene data show CDR1 as SGHKS and CDR2 as YYEKEE (reference sequence). This CDR3 comprises 14 residues. CDR3 region: CASSPGTALYEQYV. The CDR3 region has the DNA TGTGCCAGCAGCCCAGGGACAGCCCTCTACGAGCAGTACGTC.

The chain recombines TRBV2 with TRBJ1-5; unclear D gene. CDR3 length equals 14 residues. V was pared by 6 bases and J by 6 bases, with 15 bases between. The germline CDR1 and CDR2 sequences are SNHLY and FYNNEI. CDR3 residues: CASRDRVAGQPQHF. CDR3 DNA: TGTGCCAGCAGGGACCGTGTAGCGGGTCAGCCCCAGCATTTT.

The chain combines TRBV28 with TRBJ1-1; weak D call: TRBD1 (5 bases). V was trimmed by 5 bases and J by 5 bases, leaving 12 bases between them. The CDR3 is 13 amino acids. Germline loops: CDR1 MDHEN, CDR2 SYDVKM. The CDR3 DNA sequence: TGTGCCAGCAGTCATTTAACAGGAACTGAAGCTTTCTTT. Translation: CASSHLTGTEAFF.

J is TRBJ1-4 and V is TRBV15; D may be TRBD1 (6 bases). Germline CDR1 reads LNHNV; CDR2 reads YYDKDF (reference sequence). The CDR3 spans 17 residues. Trimming left V 5 bases short and J 1 base short, with 17 bases between. CDR3 sequence (DNA): TGTGCCACCAGCGGGGGGGCGGGGGAAGAAACTAATGAAAAACTGTTTTTT. Translating it yields CATSGGAGEETNEKLFF. The full variable domain, rest sourced from reference TRBV15 and TRBJ1-4, is DAMVIQNPRYQVTQFGKPVTLSCSQTLNHNVMYWYQQKSSQAPKLLFHYYDKDFNNEADTPDNFQSRRPNTSFCFLDIRSPGLGDTAMYLCATSGGAGEETNEKLFFGSGTQLSVL.

The chain uses TRBV4-3 and TRBJ2-1, with a tentative D call TRBD2 (5 bases). Germline CDR1 and CDR2: LGHNA and YSLEER. This CDR3 has 13 amino acids. V was shortened by 0 bases and J by 8 bases, with 8 bases between the two germline ends. The CDR3 DNA reads TGCGCCAGCAGCCAAGATTGGGGAGATGAGCAGTTCTTC. It specifies CASSQDWGDEQFF.

This clone was seen more than once but under ten times. The rearrangement uses TRBV2 and TRBJ1-2; D gene unclear. The CDR3 spans 14 residues. Germline V lookup: CDR1 SNHLY, CDR2 FYNNEI. V was trimmed by 6 bases and J by 7 bases, leaving 18 bases between them. The CDR3 sequence: CASSAIRGGGGYTF. DNA for the CDR3: TGTGCCAGCAGCGCCATTCGGGGAGGAGGTGGCTACACCTTC. Together with reference TRBV2 and TRBJ1-2, the CDR3 gives the full variable domain: EPEVTQTPSHQVTQMGQEVILRCVPISNHLYFYWYRQILGQKVEFLVSFYNNEISEKSEIFDDQFSVERPDGSNFTLKIRSTKLEDSAMYFCASSAIRGGGGYTFGSGTRLTVV.

The chain joins TRBV24-1 to TRBJ1-2; possibly TRBD1 for D (6 bases). V was clipped by 6 bases and J by 4 bases, with 14 bases between them. The CDR3 is 14 amino acids. Germline V gene sequence: CDR1 KGHDR, CDR2 SFDVKD. CDR3 nucleotides: TGTGCCACCAGTTCACAGGGATTCTTCTATGGCTACACCTTC. Amino acids: CATSSQGFFYGYTF.

This clone was observed once. The chain combines TRBV19 with TRBJ1-5, with 7 bases that match TRBD1. This CDR3 is 16 amino acids long. V lost 3 bases to trimming and J lost 0 bases; unmatched junction nucleotides: 5. The germline V gene has CDR1 LNHDA and CDR2 SQIVND (reference sequence). DNA of the CDR3: TGTGCCAGTAGTATCTATACAGGGGATAGCAATCAGCCCCAGCATTTT. Translating gives CASSIYTGDSNQPQHF.

The chain recombines TRBV6-1 with TRBJ2-7; tentatively, D is TRBD1 (5 bases). Per germline, CDR1 MNHNS and CDR2 SASEGT. Trimming left V 1 base short and J 7 bases short, with 14 bases between. The CDR3 runs to 14 residues. This CDR3 is CASSEGGAVREQYV. The DNA for the CDR3 is TGTGCCAGCAGTGAAGGGGGCGCGGTTCGGGAGCAGTACGTC.

The chain has TRBV25-1 and TRBJ1-5; 10 nucleotides line up with TRBD1. Germline CDR1 is MGHDK and CDR2 is SYGVNS. The CDR3 runs to 14 residues. V lost 3 bases, J lost 6 bases, and 2 bases stayed unmatched. The CDR3 region is CASSETGGGQPQHF. CDR3 nucleotides: TGTGCCAGCAGTGAGACAGGGGGCGGTCAGCCCCAGCATTTT.

This sequence joins TRBV5-5 and TRBJ2-2; 8 nucleotides agree with TRBD2. J gave up 6 bases and V 6 bases, and 13 bases lay outside the gene matches. Germline CDR1 reads SGHKS; CDR2 reads YYEKEE (reference sequence). There are 16 residues in the CDR3. CDR3 region: CASTWNGTRVPGELFF. The CDR3 DNA sequence: TGTGCCAGCACCTGGAACGGGACTAGAGTTCCCGGGGAGCTGTTTTTT.

V and J are TRBV5-6 and TRBJ1-2; 10 bases map to TRBD1. The CDR3 runs 14 residues. CDR1 and CDR2 (germline): SGHDT, YYEEEE. Losses at the gene ends were 3 bases for V and 2 bases for J; bases not matched to a gene: 1. CDR3 nucleotides: TGTGCCAGCAGCTCGGACAGGGGGAACTATGGCTACACCTTC. As protein: CASSSDRGNYGYTF.

Details on this clone: Other DNA sequences in the sample encode the same CDR3. The chain employs TRBV5-1 and TRBJ1-5, with a possible D match to TRBD1 (5 bases). Germline CDR1 and CDR2: SGHRS and YFSETQ. This CDR3 is built from 15 residues. V lost 0 bases, J lost 0 bases, and 7 bases lay in between. CDR3 in DNA: TGCGCCAGCAGCTTGGAGGGGAATAGCAATCAGCCCCAGCATTTT. Its protein is CASSLEGNSNQPQHF.

The chain combines TRBV9 with TRBJ1-6; TRBD1 is a possible D gene (6 bases). With 2 bases removed from V and 7 bases from J, the gap between germline ends came to 13 bases. The CDR3 extends over 15 amino acids. Germline CDR1 and CDR2: SGDLS and YYNGEE. CDR3 sequence: CASSVEGTRNSPLHF. The DNA for the CDR3 is TGTGCCAGCAGCGTTGAAGGGACACGGAATTCACCCCTCCACTTT.

The J gene is TRBJ1-1, the V gene TRBV24-1; 7 bases align to TRBD1. V gave up 4 bases and J gave up 7 bases; unmatched junction bases: 5. The CDR3 covers 13 residues. Per the germline V gene, CDR1 is KGHDR and CDR2 is SFDVKD. The CDR3 bases are TGTGCCACCAGTGACAGGACAGGTTTTGAAGCTTTCTTT. Translated: CATSDRTGFEAFF.

The chain joins TRBV24-1 to TRBJ2-3; 12 bases align to TRBD2. CDR1 is KGHDR, CDR2 SFDVKD, per germline. J was trimmed by 3 bases and V by 0 bases; bases with no gene match: 0. The CDR3 contains 16 residues. CDR3 protein: CATSDLGTSGTDTQYF. The CDR3 region has the DNA TGTGCCACCAGTGATTTGGGGACTAGCGGGACAGATACGCAGTATTTT.

This clone has a single count. V and J are TRBV11-2 and TRBJ1-1, with no clear D. The germline CDR1 and CDR2 sequences are SGHAT and FQNNGV. There are 15 residues in the CDR3. V shed 5 bases and J shed 1 base, with 14 bases lying between them. The CDR3 here is CASSAAAPGNTEAFF. CDR3 in DNA: TGTGCCAGCAGCGCGGCGGCCCCTGGGAACACTGAAGCTTTCTTT.

V gene TRBV9 combines with J gene TRBJ1-4; no clear D gene. CDR3 size: 15 residues. V lost 0 bases to trimming and J lost 6 bases, with 12 bases between them. The germline V gene encodes CDR1 SGDLS and CDR2 YYNGEE. CDR3 nucleotide sequence: TGTGCCAGCAGCGTAGAAGCGGTAGGTTATGAAAAACTGTTTTTT. It is translated as CASSVEAVGYEKLFF.

Only one count was recorded for this clone. The rearrangement joins TRBV7-2 to TRBJ1-2; TRBD1 aligns across 8 bases. Germline CDR1 and CDR2: SGHTA and FQGNSA. The CDR3 spans 14 residues. V dropped 5 bases and J dropped 7; count of bases not matched to a gene: 9. CDR3: CASSPDREPGGYTF. CDR3 nucleotide sequence: TGTGCCAGCAGCCCGGACAGGGAGCCCGGTGGCTACACCTTC.

This chain links TRBV3-1 (or the pseudogene TRBV3-2) with TRBJ2-4; D is ambiguous. Trimming took 6 bases from V and 8 from J, leaving 11 bases between them. This CDR3 has 12 amino acids. CDR1 is LGHDT and CDR2 is YNNKEL in the germline V gene (reference sequence). The CDR3 DNA reads as TGTGCCAGCAGAGCAGGTCCAGACATTCAGTACTTC. It is translated as CASRAGPDIQYF.

The chain recombines TRBV5-1 with TRBJ2-1; no clear D. The length of the CDR3 is 14 residues. V lost 4 bases and J lost 0, with 8 bases in between. Germline lookup yields CDR1 SGHRS and CDR2 YFSETQ. The CDR3 DNA reads TGCGCCAGCAGCCTAGGAAGCTCCTACAATGAGCAGTTCTTC. Protein: CASSLGSSYNEQFF.

The chain carries TRBV3-1 (or the pseudogene TRBV3-2) and TRBJ2-1, with D unresolved. V shed 0 bases and J shed 4 bases, with 10 bases lying between them. Germline assignment: CDR1 LGHDT and CDR2 YNNKEL (reference sequence). CDR3 length equals 15 residues. CDR3 in amino acids: CASSQELGSYNEQFF. As DNA, the CDR3 is TGTGCCAGCAGCCAAGAGTTGGGCAGTTACAATGAGCAGTTCTTC.

The chain recombines TRBV18 with TRBJ1-3, with unresolved D. V was cut by 3 bases and J by 0 bases, with 12 bases left in between. Germline lookup yields CDR1 KGHSH and CDR2 LQKENI. This CDR3 spans 16 amino acids. CDR3 in amino acids: CASSPKTVNSGNTIYF. CDR3 nucleotides: TGTGCCAGCTCACCGAAAACAGTGAACTCTGGAAACACCATATATTTT.

J is TRBJ2-1 and V is TRBV5-4, with 8 bases lining up with TRBD1. The CDR3 has 15 residues. Germline V gene sequence: CDR1 SGHNT, CDR2 YYREEE (reference sequence). The V gene end was trimmed by 0 bases and the J gene end by 5 bases; junction bases not matched to a gene: 4. The CDR3 bases are TGTGCCAGCAGCTTGGGACAGGGGACCGACAATGAGCAGTTCTTC. Translated, it gives CASSLGQGTDNEQFF.

Ten or more counts support this clone. The chain uses TRBV2 and TRBJ1-2, with TRBD1 identical over 8 bases. V trimming: 4 bases; J trimming: 4 bases; junction bases outside the gene matches: 5. Germline V CDR1 and CDR2: SNHLY, FYNNEI. CDR3 size: 14 residues. CDR3 loop: CASSGTGFGYGYTF. CDR3 nucleotides: TGTGCCAGCAGTGGGACAGGGTTTGGCTATGGCTACACCTTC.